What follows are 3 T cell receptor beta chains derived from one specimen sequenced in a study. Using its own MiXCR run on the RT-PCR reads, TCRdb lists one record per CDR3 protein. The sample contains more than 600,000 distinct CDR3 sequences, 12% to 15% of which appear only once. The sample consisted of memory CD4+ T cells from blood. The receptor set was obtained from a female donor in good health, serving as a healthy control.

This clonotype appeared a few times. V and J are TRBV20-1 and TRBJ1-3; D is unresolved. Trimming removed 5 bases at V and 5 bases at J, with 16 bases between. The germline CDR1 and CDR2 sequences are DFQATT and SNEGSKA (reference sequence). The CDR3 covers 14 residues. CDR3 nucleotides: TGCAGTGCTCTACCCCAGACTACTAGAAACACCATATATTTT. Translation gives CSALPQTTRNTIYF.

This clonotype was counted many times. The J gene is TRBJ2-7, the V gene TRBV12-3 or TRBV12-4; the D is unclear. Deletions cut 5 bases from V and 3 bases from J, with 17 bases between. The CDR3 consists of 15 residues. For the CDR3, the DNA is TGTGCCAGCAGTCTCCTACCGGACCCGGACTACGAGCAGTACTTC. It yields the protein CASSLLPDPDYEQYF.

The rearrangement links TRBV7-9 to TRBJ2-3; the D is unclear. The germline gives CDR1 SEHNR, CDR2 FQNEAQ (reference sequence). Trimming took off 7 bases at V and 1 base at J, with 12 bases between the two ends. The CDR3 sequence is 14 residues long. The CDR3 bases are TGTGCCAGCATGATATTGTTACGCACAGATACGCAGTATTTT. This gives the protein CASMILLRTDTQYF. Drawing the rest from reference TRBV7-9 and TRBJ2-3, the complete variable domain is DTGVSQNPRHKITKRGQNVTFRCDPISEHNRLYWYRQTLGQGPEFLTYFQNEAQLEKSRLLSDRFSAERPKGSFSTLEIQRTEQGDSAMYLCASMILLRTDTQYFGPGTRLTVL.